The 6 T cell receptor beta chains given below trace back to one sample, sequenced in a study of T cell responses to AZD1222 COVID-19 vaccine. Assay: immunoSEQ multiplex PCR; the TCRdb copy retains only in-frame clones and omits some. This sample has around 130,000 clones, with approximately 94% found just once. Sample: peripheral blood, taken on day 0 of AZD1222 vaccination. The receptors here all came from an adult in good health.

The V and J genes are TRBV7-9 and TRBJ2-1; 10 bases are shared with TRBD2. J was trimmed by 3 bases and V by 5 bases; bases with no gene match: 7. Germline V gene lookup returns CDR1 SEHNR and CDR2 FQNEAQ (reference sequence). This CDR3 is built from 16 residues. CDR3 coding DNA: TGTGCCAGCAGCCCCCCCCTAGCGGGGGTCTACAATGAGCAGTTCTTC. Its protein product is CASSPPLAGVYNEQFF.

V is TRBV2 and J is TRBJ1-4; D may be TRBD1 (5 bases). Germline CDR1 reads SNHLY; CDR2 reads FYNNEI. The V gene lost 6 bases and the J gene lost 6 bases, with 26 bases spanning the gap. The CDR3 runs to 18 residues. The chain's CDR3 is CASSGKILGVGGDEKLFF. The CDR3 DNA reads TGTGCCAGCAGCGGAAAAATCCTCGGAGTGGGGGGGGATGAAAAACTGTTTTTT.

The genes are TRBV7-6 and TRBJ1-3, with D perhaps matching TRBD1 (5 bases). With 3 bases removed from V and 0 bases from J, the gap between germline ends came to 9 bases. Germline V gives CDR1 SGHVS, CDR2 FNYEAQ. CDR3 length: 15 residues. The CDR3 bases are TGTGCCAGCAGCTTGGGACTGACCTCTGGAAACACCATATATTTT. Its translation: CASSLGLTSGNTIYF.

The rearrangement links TRBV28 to TRBJ1-4; TRBD1 matches at 7 bases. V was clipped by 5 bases and J by 13 bases; unmatched bases: 10. Germline V lookup: CDR1 MDHEN, CDR2 SYDVKM. This CDR3 spans 13 amino acids. CDR3 DNA sequence: TGTGCCAGCAGTAAAGACAGGGCAAGGAGACTGTTTTTT. Protein product: CASSKDRARRLFF.

In its sample, this clone was seen once. This chain links TRBV11-2 with TRBJ2-7; D is unclear. In germline, CDR1 is SGHAT, CDR2 FQNNGV. The V gene lost 1 base and the J gene lost 6 bases, with 10 bases spanning the gap. This CDR3 has 13 amino acids. CDR3 residues: CASSLGESSEQYF. The CDR3 region has the DNA TGTGCCAGCAGCTTAGGAGAGAGCTCCGAGCAGTACTTC.

The J gene is TRBJ1-1, the V gene TRBV3-1 (or the pseudogene TRBV3-2); perhaps TRBD1 as D (6 bases). The V and J ends lost 1 base and 11 bases respectively, with 23 bases between them. There are 16 residues in the CDR3. Germline lookup yields CDR1 LGHDT and CDR2 YNNKEL (reference sequence). CDR3 amino acids: CASSQGMTSGAGSAFF. As DNA, the CDR3 is TGTGCCAGCAGCCAAGGTATGACTTCAGGGGCGGGTTCGGCTTTCTTT.